These 20 T cell receptor beta chains share one sample of origin, sequenced in a study of blood T cell repertoires in COVID-19. Profiling relied on immunoSEQ multiplex PCR, and the TCRdb table lists in-frame clones only, not all of them. The table records a few hundred thousand clones, roughly 84% of them present only once. Sequencing input: PBMCs or T cells enriched from blood (not recorded which). The receptors come from a woman between 25 and 40 years old who had recovered from COVID-19.

V gene TRBV19 combines with J gene TRBJ1-1; no clear D gene. This CDR3 spans 12 amino acids. CDR1 LNHDA and CDR2 SQIVND come from the germline V gene (reference sequence). Trimming took off 3 bases at V and 8 bases at J, with 10 bases between the two ends. This chain's CDR3 is CASSIGIAEAFF. CDR3 DNA: TGTGCCAGTAGTATTGGTATAGCAGAAGCTTTCTTT.

This clone turned up a few times. CDR3 protein: CSVNLQGTYGYTF. DNA of the CDR3: TGCAGCGTCAACTTACAGGGTACCTATGGCTACACCTTC. The chain recombines TRBV29-1 with TRBJ1-2; possibly TRBD1 for D (6 bases). Looked up from germline, CDR1 is SQVTM and CDR2 is ANQGSEA. V dropped 6 bases and J dropped 4 bases, with 15 bases sitting between them. The CDR3 has 13 amino acids. Full variable domain (missing parts from reference TRBV29-1 and TRBJ1-2): SAVISQKPSRDICQRGTSLTIQCQVDSQVTMMFWYRQQPGQSLTLIATANQGSEATYESGFVIDKFPISRPNLTFSTLTVSNMSPEDSSIYLCSVNLQGTYGYTFGSGTRLTVV.

This sequence joins TRBV7-3 and TRBJ2-3; 10 bases line up with TRBD2. Germline CDR1 is SGHTA and CDR2 is FQGTGA. Germline trimming cut 5 bases from V and 2 bases from J; bases unmatched to any gene: 10. This CDR3 spans 17 amino acids. The CDR3 is CASSPALAGANTDTQYF. The CDR3 DNA reads as TGTGCCAGCAGCCCTGCCCTAGCGGGGGCCAACACAGATACGCAGTATTTT.

The rearrangement links TRBV7-9 to TRBJ1-2, with 8 positions matching TRBD1. Germline assignment: CDR1 SEHNR and CDR2 FQNEAQ (reference sequence). With V trimmed by 1 base and J by 6 bases, 16 bases remained unmatched. The CDR3 runs to 18 residues. The CDR3 sequence is CASSLDGNRGFRSHGYTF. The CDR3 bases are TGTGCCAGCAGCTTAGACGGTAACAGGGGGTTCCGCTCTCATGGCTACACCTTC.

The chain joins TRBV10-3 to TRBJ1-2; D is undetermined. CDR3 length equals 13 residues. The V end was cut by 2 bases, the J end by 3 bases, with 7 bases between. Germline V gives CDR1 ENHRY, CDR2 SYGVKD. The CDR3 is CAISEALYYGYTF. CDR3 DNA sequence: TGTGCCATCAGTGAGGCGTTATACTATGGCTACACCTTC.

This chain connects TRBV4-1 to TRBJ1-1, with 8 bases lining up with TRBD1. The CDR3 runs 12 residues. Trimming at V came to 4 bases and at J to 8 bases, leaving 3 bases not matched to a gene. Per the germline V gene, CDR1 is MGHRA and CDR2 is YSYEKL. CDR3 residues: CASSRTGGEAFF. CDR3 coding DNA: TGCGCCAGCAGCCGAACAGGGGGAGAAGCTTTCTTT.

J is TRBJ1-6 and V is TRBV2, with D uncertain. CDR3 length equals 16 residues. Trimming cost V 7 bases and J 7 bases, with 20 bases left between them. Germline V gives CDR1 SNHLY, CDR2 FYNNEI. The DNA of the CDR3 is TGTGCCAGCACCCCTCCGGGTTGGCTGATAAATTCACCCCTCCACTTT. It is translated as CASTPPGWLINSPLHF.

The chain recombines TRBV3-1 (or the pseudogene TRBV3-2) with TRBJ1-2; 7 positions match TRBD1. There are 14 residues in the CDR3. The germline V gene has CDR1 LGHDT and CDR2 YNNKEL (reference sequence). V was clipped by 1 base and J by 7 bases; unmatched bases: 6. In nucleotides, the CDR3 is TGTGCCAGCAGCCAAGTCAGGGGGGATCGTGGCTACACCTTC. It translates to CASSQVRGDRGYTF.

The chain employs TRBV9 and TRBJ2-1; TRBD1 might be the D (5 bases). V shed 0 bases and J shed 5 bases, with 9 bases lying between them. The CDR3 totals 14 residues. Per germline, CDR1 SGDLS and CDR2 YYNGEE. As DNA, the CDR3 is TGTGCCAGCAGCGTAGACCAACAGGACAATGAGCAGTTCTTC. Its translation: CASSVDQQDNEQFF.

The chain joins TRBV2 to TRBJ2-7, with 8 bases that match TRBD2. The junction had 2 bases not matched to a gene; V was cut back by 4 bases and J by 0 bases. The germline V gene has CDR1 SNHLY and CDR2 FYNNEI. The CDR3 contains 14 residues. The CDR3 bases are TGTGCCAGCAGTGTGGGGACTAGCTCCTACGAGCAGTACTTC. This translates into CASSVGTSSYEQYF.

The gene calls are TRBV11-3 and TRBJ2-3; 7 bases match TRBD2. The CDR3 is 13 amino acids. The V and J ends lost 1 base and 9 bases, in that order; junction bases with no gene match: 4. Germline CDR1 is SGHNT and CDR2 is YENEEA. This chain's CDR3 is CASSLVLAVTQYF. DNA of the CDR3: TGTGCCAGCAGCTTAGTTCTAGCGGTGACGCAGTATTTT.

This clone was seen a single time. At the DNA level, this CDR3 is encoded by other sequences in the same sample as well. The rearrangement joins TRBV5-1 to TRBJ1-1, with 7 bases fitting TRBD1. V lost 4 bases, J lost 1 base, and 4 bases stayed unmatched. CDR3 length equals 14 residues. Germline V lookup: CDR1 SGHRS, CDR2 YFSETQ. CDR3 loop: CASSPGTENTEAFF. The CDR3 DNA reads TGCGCCAGCAGCCCCGGGACAGAGAACACTGAAGCTTTCTTT.

The chain uses TRBV18 and TRBJ2-7; perhaps TRBD2 as D (6 bases). Germline V gene sequence: CDR1 KGHSH, CDR2 LQKENI. This CDR3 comprises 14 residues. Between the trimmed V and J ends, which lost 3 bases and 5 bases, there was a span of 14 bases. The CDR3 nucleotides are TGTGCCAGCTCACCTTTCTTGGGAGGAAACGAGCAGTACTTC. Protein product: CASSPFLGGNEQYF.

The V gene is TRBV5-1, the J gene TRBJ1-2; a possible D gene is TRBD1 (5 bases). V lost 2 bases to trimming and J lost 2 bases, with 7 bases between them. This CDR3 contains 13 residues. Germline lookup yields CDR1 SGHRS and CDR2 YFSETQ. The CDR3 region is CASSFTGNYGYTF. CDR3 DNA: TGCGCCAGCAGCTTCACAGGAAACTATGGCTACACCTTC.

V gene TRBV24-1 combines with J gene TRBJ2-2; D is possibly TRBD1 (6 bases). Germline loops: CDR1 KGHDR, CDR2 SFDVKD. Trimming removed 9 bases from V and 0 bases from J, with 16 bases in between. This CDR3 comprises 16 residues. The CDR3 nucleotides read TGTGCCACCGGGGGCGCAGCGGAAGCGAACACCGGGGAGCTGTTTTTT. Its translation: CATGGAAEANTGELFF.

V gene TRBV5-5 combines with J gene TRBJ2-1, with a possible D match to TRBD2 (6 bases). Trimming removed 1 base at V and 0 bases at J, with 11 bases between. The CDR3 spans 16 residues. Germline V gene data show CDR1 as SGHKS and CDR2 as YYEKEE (reference sequence). Written as DNA, the CDR3 is TGTGCCAGCAGCTTGTTTGCGGGAAGCTCCTACAATGAGCAGTTCTTC. Protein sequence: CASSLFAGSSYNEQFF.

The chain is built from TRBV3-1 (or the pseudogene TRBV3-2) and TRBJ1-1, with 9 positions matching TRBD1. The CDR3 spans 14 residues. The J segment lost 5 bases and the V segment lost 4 bases, leaving 5 bases of the junction unmatched. The germline CDR1 and CDR2 sequences are LGHDT and YNNKEL (reference sequence). The CDR3 here is CASSPDRGGTEAFF. In DNA form, the CDR3 reads TGTGCCAGCAGCCCGGACAGGGGAGGAACTGAAGCTTTCTTT.

The chain recombines TRBV7-9 with TRBJ1-6; 7 bases align to TRBD1. The germline V gene has CDR1 SEHNR and CDR2 FQNEAQ (reference sequence). The CDR3 covers 15 residues. The trim removed 1 base at V and 13 bases at J, leaving 10 bases unmatched. CDR3 DNA sequence: TGTGCCAGCAGCTTAGTTCCCAGGGGGAAGGAGCCCCTCCACTTT. It translates to CASSLVPRGKEPLHF. Combining the CDR3 with reference TRBV7-9 and TRBJ1-6 gives the whole variable domain DTGVSQNPRHKITKRGQNVTFRCDPISEHNRLYWYRQTLGQGPEFLTYFQNEAQLEKSRLLSDRFSAERPKGSFSTLEIQRTEQGDSAMYLCASSLVPRGKEPLHFGNGTRLTVT.

In DNA, the CDR3 is TGTGCCAGCAGTTTGGATGTTAGCGGGGGTCTGGAGACCCAGTACTTC. This codes for CASSLDVSGGLETQYF. The V call is TRBV28, the J call TRBJ2-5, with 9 bases fitting TRBD2. The CDR3 runs to 16 residues. Germline-derived CDR1 and CDR2 are MDHEN and SYDVKM. J gave up 5 bases and V 3 bases, and 10 bases lay outside the gene matches.

The genes are TRBV3-1 (or the pseudogene TRBV3-2) and TRBJ1-2, with 7 bases that match TRBD1. CDR1 LGHDT and CDR2 YNNKEL come from the germline V gene (reference sequence). The CDR3 totals 14 residues. V lost 4 bases and J lost 8; bases outside the gene matches: 10. CDR3 DNA: TGTGCCAGCAGCCGGGACAGCCCCTTATGGGGCTACACCTTC. Translating it yields CASSRDSPLWGYTF.